Shown below are 8 T cell receptor beta chains from a single sample sequenced in a study of blood T cell repertoires in COVID-19. Assay: immunoSEQ multiplex PCR; the TCRdb copy retains only in-frame clones and omits some. In the table there are tens of thousands of clones, 70% to 90% of which are singletons. Sequenced sample: peripheral blood. Receptors originate from a man between 65 and 85 years old with acute or convalescent COVID-19.

The V gene is TRBV19, the J gene TRBJ2-7; 9 bases are shared with TRBD1. Germline V gene lookup returns CDR1 LNHDA and CDR2 SQIVND (reference sequence). With V trimmed by 3 bases and J by 5 bases, 2 bases remained unmatched. The CDR3 is made up of 13 amino acids. The DNA of the CDR3 is TGTGCCAGTAGTATGGGACAGGGTAACGAGCAGTACTTC. Amino acid sequence: CASSMGQGNEQYF.

The chain uses TRBV12-5 and TRBJ2-7; TRBD2 matches 8 bases. Germline loops: CDR1 LGHNT, CDR2 FRNRAP. The CDR3 has 15 residues. The V segment lost 2 bases and the J segment 0 bases; nucleotides outside the gene matches: 3. CDR3 in amino acids: CASGLRTSRSYEQYF. The CDR3 DNA follows: TGTGCTAGTGGTTTGCGGACTAGCCGCTCCTACGAGCAGTACTTC.

The chain has TRBV19 and TRBJ2-7; tentative D call: TRBD2 (5 bases). Trimming pared 0 bases from V and 7 bases from J, leaving 16 bases between. The CDR3 consists of 15 residues. Germline lookup yields CDR1 LNHDA and CDR2 SQIVND (reference sequence). DNA of the CDR3: TGTGCCAGTAGTATAGATTGGACTGGAGGTTTGGAGCAGTACTTC. Its translation is CASSIDWTGGLEQYF.

The gene calls are TRBV2 and TRBJ2-1; TRBD2 matches 7 bases. This CDR3 region has 14 residues. Unmatched junction bases numbered 11, after V lost 8 bases and J lost 7 bases. From germline, CDR1 is SNHLY and CDR2 FYNNEI. CDR3 sequence: CASSREASGNEQFF. The CDR3 region has the DNA TGTGCCAGCTCCCGGGAGGCCTCAGGGAATGAGCAGTTCTTC.

The rearrangement uses TRBV10-3 and TRBJ2-1, with unresolved D. The CDR3 length is 15 residues. V was pared by 3 bases and J by 5 bases, with 14 bases between. Looked up from germline, CDR1 is ENHRY and CDR2 is SYGVKD. CDR3 region: CAISDPLEYHNEQFF. DNA of the CDR3: TGTGCCATCAGTGATCCCCTGGAGTACCACAATGAGCAGTTCTTC.

The rearrangement joins TRBV6-5 to TRBJ1-2, with D tentatively TRBD1 (6 bases). CDR1 is MNHEY and CDR2 is SVGAGI in the germline V gene. The CDR3 totals 11 residues. V lost 6 bases and J lost 5, with 7 bases in between. The CDR3 reads CASRRGYGYTF. In DNA, the CDR3 is TGTGCCAGCAGGAGGGGGTATGGCTACACCTTC.

This chain connects TRBV5-1 to TRBJ1-2; D unresolved. The CDR3 covers 14 residues. CDR1 is SGHRS, CDR2 YFSETQ, per germline. V was clipped by 4 bases and J by 10 bases, with 20 bases between them. The CDR3: CASSPQTTRQDYTF. The DNA of the CDR3 is TGCGCCAGCAGCCCTCAGACGACCAGGCAGGACTACACCTTC.

The chain links TRBV5-6 to TRBJ2-7, with 11 bases fitting TRBD2. The V segment lost 2 bases and the J segment 5 bases; nucleotides outside the gene matches: 12. CDR1 SGHDT and CDR2 YYEEEE come from the germline V gene. This CDR3 has 17 amino acids. CDR3 sequence (DNA): TGTGCCAGCAGCTTTAGTAGCGGGAGGGCCAGGATAGACGAGCAGTACTTC. Protein sequence: CASSFSSGRARIDEQYF.